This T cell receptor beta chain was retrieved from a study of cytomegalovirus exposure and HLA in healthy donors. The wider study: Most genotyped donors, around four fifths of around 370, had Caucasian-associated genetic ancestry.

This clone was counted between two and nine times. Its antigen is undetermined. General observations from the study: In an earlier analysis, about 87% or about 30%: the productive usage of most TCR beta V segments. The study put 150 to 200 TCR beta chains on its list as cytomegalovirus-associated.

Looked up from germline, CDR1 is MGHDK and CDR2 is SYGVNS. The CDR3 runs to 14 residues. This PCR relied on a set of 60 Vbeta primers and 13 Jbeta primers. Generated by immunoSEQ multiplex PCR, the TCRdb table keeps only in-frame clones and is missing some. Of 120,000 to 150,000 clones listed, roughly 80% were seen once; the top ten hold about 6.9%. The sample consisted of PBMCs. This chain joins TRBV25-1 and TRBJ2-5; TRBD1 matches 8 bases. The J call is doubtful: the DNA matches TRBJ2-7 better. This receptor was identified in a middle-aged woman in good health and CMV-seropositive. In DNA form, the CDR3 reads TGTGCCAGCAGTGAAACAGGGGGGCGAGACGAGCAGTACTTC. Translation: CASSETGGRDEQYF.